What follows describes a single T cell receptor (beta chain). Its target is not known. A single base separates this from a much larger clone, so it may be a read error. The CDR3 is 15 amino acids. Trimming removed 5 bases from V and 6 bases from J, with 14 bases in between. The data derive from a study of T cells in Graves' hyperthyroidism and ophthalmopathy. Study findings and constraints: Among thyroid clonotypes expanded above 0.001, most also appeared in blood.

Lactation, pregnancy, other autoimmune disease or uncontrolled infection excluded patients. It was RNA transcripts that yielded the amplified TCR beta CDR3 regions. First-round RT-PCR of the TCR CDR3 relied on the HTBI primer set. TCRdb analysed the multiplex PCR reads with MiXCR anew, one entry per CDR3 protein. The sample comprises about 400,000 distinct CDR3 sequences, 12% to 15% of which are singletons, and 5.3% rests with the top ten. V is TRBV12-3 or TRBV12-4 and J is TRBJ2-6; D is possibly TRBD2 (6 bases). This clonotype was obtained from a woman aged 18-30 years with Graves' hyperthyroidism. Sequencing was carried out using blood. The CDR3 sequence: CASSRSGTEANVLTF. The CDR3 DNA sequence: TGTGCCAGCAGTCGCTCGGGGACTGAGGCCAACGTCCTGACTTTC.